The clone carrying this TCR beta chain was detected a few times. The target antigen is unknown. The sample belongs to a study of T-cell reconstitution after alpha-beta-depleted transplantation in children. Study-level findings and limits: Expanded clones from the graft, numbering several hundred, reportedly supplied alpha-beta T cells about two months after transplant. Diversity and T-cell counts at one year after transplant derived mostly from new T cells.

CDR3 length: 16 amino acids. V gave up 6 bases and J gave up 0 bases; unmatched junction bases: 10. Germline CDR1 and CDR2: LGHNT and FRNRAP. Construction of the TCRbeta library involved unique molecular identifiers. Each CDR3 protein gets one entry after TCRdb re-called the PCR reads with MiXCR. The table shows a few hundred thousand distinct CDR3 sequences, with roughly 25% occurring only once. The clonotype was recovered from a male patient aged 5 to 17 who had a stem cell transplant for acute lymphoblastic leukemia, so the T cells may come from the graft donor. J is TRBJ2-7 and V is TRBV12-5; 8 nucleotides agree with TRBD1. This specimen consisted of PBMCs, mostly from graft donor cells, obtained 180 days after TCRalphabeta/CD19-depleted stem cell transplant. CDR3 DNA sequence: TGTGCTAGTGGCACTGGACAGGGTGGGTACTCCTACGAGCAGTACTTC. It encodes CASGTGQGGYSYEQYF.